This TCR beta chain was found in a study of cytomegalovirus exposure and HLA in healthy donors. Across the study: About 85 million unique TCR sequences came from HLA-typed donors in an early release.

The PCR ran on 60 Vbeta and 13 Jbeta primers. This table comes from immunoSEQ multiplex PCR, and its TCRdb copy is limited to in-frame clones, with some not included. The data show 200,000 to 250,000 clones, under 80% seen once. Points on this clone: No antigen is known for it.

Study findings and constraints: A few CMV-associated chains were confirmed in vitro to be specific for CMV antigens. Associated with cytomegalovirus, according to the listing, were 150 to 200 TCR beta chains.

The TCR originated in a girl aged 2 to 9 in good health and CMV-seronegative. The material sequenced was PBMCs.

The CDR3: CASSELGGRGSPLHF. The CDR3 DNA reads as TGTGCCAGCAGTGAATTGGGGGGGCGCGGCTCACCCCTCCACTTT. The gene calls are TRBV6-1 and TRBJ1-6, with a possible D match to TRBD1 (6 bases). This CDR3 is built from 15 residues. With 2 bases removed from V and 10 bases from J, the gap between germline ends came to 15 bases. Per germline, CDR1 MNHNS and CDR2 SASEGT.